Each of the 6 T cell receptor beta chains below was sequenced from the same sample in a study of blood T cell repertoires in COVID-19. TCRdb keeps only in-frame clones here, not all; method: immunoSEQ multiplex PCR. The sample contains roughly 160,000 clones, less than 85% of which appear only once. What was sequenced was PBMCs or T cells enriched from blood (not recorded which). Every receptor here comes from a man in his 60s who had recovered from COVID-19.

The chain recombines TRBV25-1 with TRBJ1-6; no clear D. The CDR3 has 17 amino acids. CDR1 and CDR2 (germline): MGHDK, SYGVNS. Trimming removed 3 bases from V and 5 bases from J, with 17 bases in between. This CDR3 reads CASSDQYSTENNSPLHF. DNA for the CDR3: TGTGCCAGCAGTGACCAATACTCCACAGAAAATAATTCACCCCTCCACTTT.

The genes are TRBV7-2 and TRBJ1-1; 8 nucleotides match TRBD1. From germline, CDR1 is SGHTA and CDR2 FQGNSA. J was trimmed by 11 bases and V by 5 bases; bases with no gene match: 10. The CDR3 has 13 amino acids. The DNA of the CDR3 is TGTGCCAGCAGCAGTCGTCAGGGGGCGTTGGCTTTCTTT. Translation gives CASSSRQGALAFF.

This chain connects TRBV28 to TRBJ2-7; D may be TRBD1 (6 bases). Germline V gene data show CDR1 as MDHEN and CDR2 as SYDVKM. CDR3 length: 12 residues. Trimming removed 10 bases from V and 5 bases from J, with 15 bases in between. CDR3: CATGTNVDEQYF. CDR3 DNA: TGTGCCACTGGGACAAACGTTGACGAGCAGTACTTC.

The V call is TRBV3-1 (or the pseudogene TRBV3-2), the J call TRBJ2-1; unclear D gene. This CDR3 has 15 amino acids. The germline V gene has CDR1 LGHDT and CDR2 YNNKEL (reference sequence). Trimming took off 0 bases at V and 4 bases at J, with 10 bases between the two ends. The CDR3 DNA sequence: TGTGCCAGCAGCCAAGATGTAGCAGCTTACAATGAGCAGTTCTTC. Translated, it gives CASSQDVAAYNEQFF.

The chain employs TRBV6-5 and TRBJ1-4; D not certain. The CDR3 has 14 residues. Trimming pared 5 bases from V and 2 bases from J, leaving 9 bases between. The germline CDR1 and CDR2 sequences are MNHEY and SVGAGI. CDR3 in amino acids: CASSREWTNEKLFF. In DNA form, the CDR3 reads TGTGCCAGCAGTCGGGAATGGACTAATGAAAAACTGTTTTTT.

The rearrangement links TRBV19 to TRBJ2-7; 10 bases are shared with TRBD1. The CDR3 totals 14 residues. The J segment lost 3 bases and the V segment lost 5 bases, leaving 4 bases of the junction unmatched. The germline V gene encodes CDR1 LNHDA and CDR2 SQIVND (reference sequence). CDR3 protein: CASSYGTGDYEQYF. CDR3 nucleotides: TGTGCCAGTAGTTACGGGACAGGGGACTACGAGCAGTACTTC.